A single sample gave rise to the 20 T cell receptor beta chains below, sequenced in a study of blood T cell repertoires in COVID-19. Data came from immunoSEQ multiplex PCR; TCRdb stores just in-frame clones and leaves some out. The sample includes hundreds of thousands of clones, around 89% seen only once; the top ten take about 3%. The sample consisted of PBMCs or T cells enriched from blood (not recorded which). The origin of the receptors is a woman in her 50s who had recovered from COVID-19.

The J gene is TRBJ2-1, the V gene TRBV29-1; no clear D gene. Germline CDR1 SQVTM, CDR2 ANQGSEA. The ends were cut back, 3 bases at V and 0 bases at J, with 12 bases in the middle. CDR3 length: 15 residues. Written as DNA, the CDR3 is TGCAGCGTTGACTTGCGGTTGAGCTCCTACAATGAGCAGTTCTTC. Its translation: CSVDLRLSSYNEQFF.

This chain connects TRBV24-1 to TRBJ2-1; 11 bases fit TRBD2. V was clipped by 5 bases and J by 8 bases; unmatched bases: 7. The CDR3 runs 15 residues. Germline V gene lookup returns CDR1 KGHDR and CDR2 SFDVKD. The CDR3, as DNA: TGTGCCACCAGTGGAGAGACTAGCGGGATCCATGAGCAGTTCTTC. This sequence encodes CATSGETSGIHEQFF.

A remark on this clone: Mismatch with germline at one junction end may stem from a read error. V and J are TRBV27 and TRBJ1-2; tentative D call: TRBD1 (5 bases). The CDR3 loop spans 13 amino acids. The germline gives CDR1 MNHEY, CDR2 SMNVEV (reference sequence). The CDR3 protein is CASSSTRGTPGDF. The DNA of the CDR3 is TGTGCCAGCAGTTCCACCCGCGGGACGCCCGGAGACTTC.

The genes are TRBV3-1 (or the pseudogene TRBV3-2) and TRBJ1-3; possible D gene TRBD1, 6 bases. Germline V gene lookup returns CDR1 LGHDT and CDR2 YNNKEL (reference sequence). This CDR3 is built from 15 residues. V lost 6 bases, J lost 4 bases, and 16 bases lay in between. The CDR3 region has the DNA TGTGCCAGCAGTCCACTACAGGGTTCAGGAAACACCATATATTTT. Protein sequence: CASSPLQGSGNTIYF.

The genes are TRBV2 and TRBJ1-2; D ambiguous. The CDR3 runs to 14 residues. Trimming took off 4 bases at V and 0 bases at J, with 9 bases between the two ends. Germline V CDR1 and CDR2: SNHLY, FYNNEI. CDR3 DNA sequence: TGTGCCAGCAGTGCGCGGTCATCTAACTATGGCTACACCTTC. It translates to CASSARSSNYGYTF.

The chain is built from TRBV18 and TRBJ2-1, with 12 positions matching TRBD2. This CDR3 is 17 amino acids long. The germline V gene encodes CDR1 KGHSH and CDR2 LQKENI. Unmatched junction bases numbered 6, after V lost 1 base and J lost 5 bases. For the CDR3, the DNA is TGTGCCAGCTCACCACTTTCGACTAGCGGGAGCAACAATGAGCAGTTCTTC. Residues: CASSPLSTSGSNNEQFF.

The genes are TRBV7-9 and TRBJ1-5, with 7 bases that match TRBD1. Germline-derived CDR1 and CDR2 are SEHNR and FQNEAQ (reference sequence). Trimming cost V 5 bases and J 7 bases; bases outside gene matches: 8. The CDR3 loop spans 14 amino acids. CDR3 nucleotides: TGTGCCAGCAGCCTAGGGACAGCCGCGCAGCCCCAGCATTTT. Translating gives CASSLGTAAQPQHF.

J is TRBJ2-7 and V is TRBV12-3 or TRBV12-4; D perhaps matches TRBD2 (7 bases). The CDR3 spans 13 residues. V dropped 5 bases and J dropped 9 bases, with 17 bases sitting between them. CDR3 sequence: CASSGSGEGWQYF. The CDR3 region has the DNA TGTGCCAGCAGTGGCTCAGGGGAGGGTTGGCAGTACTTC.

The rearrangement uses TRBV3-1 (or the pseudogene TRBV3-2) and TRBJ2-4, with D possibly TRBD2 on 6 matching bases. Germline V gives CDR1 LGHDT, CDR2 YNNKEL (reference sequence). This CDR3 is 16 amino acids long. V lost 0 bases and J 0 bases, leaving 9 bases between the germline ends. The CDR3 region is CASSQEMGLAKNIQYF. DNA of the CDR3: TGTGCCAGCAGCCAAGAAATGGGACTAGCCAAAAACATTCAGTACTTC.

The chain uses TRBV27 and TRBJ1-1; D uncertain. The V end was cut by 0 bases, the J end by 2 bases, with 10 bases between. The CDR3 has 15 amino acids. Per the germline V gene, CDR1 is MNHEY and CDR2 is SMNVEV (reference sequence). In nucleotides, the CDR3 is TGTGCCAGCAGTTTATCGGGCCCTTTAAACACTGAAGCTTTCTTT. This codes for CASSLSGPLNTEAFF.

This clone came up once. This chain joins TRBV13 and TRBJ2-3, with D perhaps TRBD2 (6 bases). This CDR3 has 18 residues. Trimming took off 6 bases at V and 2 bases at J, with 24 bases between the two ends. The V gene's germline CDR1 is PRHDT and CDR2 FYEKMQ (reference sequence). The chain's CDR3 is CASSFDTLPGLHTDTQYF. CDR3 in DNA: TGTGCCAGCAGTTTCGACACCCTCCCGGGACTTCACACAGATACGCAGTATTTT.

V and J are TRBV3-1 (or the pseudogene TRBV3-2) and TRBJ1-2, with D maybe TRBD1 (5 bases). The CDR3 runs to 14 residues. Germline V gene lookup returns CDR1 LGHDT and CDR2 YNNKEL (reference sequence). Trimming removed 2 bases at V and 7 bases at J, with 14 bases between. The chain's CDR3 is CASSQRQRLGGYTF. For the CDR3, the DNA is TGTGCCAGCAGCCAACGACAGCGTCTGGGTGGCTACACCTTC.

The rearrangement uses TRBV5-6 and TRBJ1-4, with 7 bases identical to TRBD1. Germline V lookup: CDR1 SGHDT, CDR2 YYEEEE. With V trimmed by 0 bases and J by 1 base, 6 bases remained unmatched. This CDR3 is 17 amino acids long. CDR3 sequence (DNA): TGTGCCAGCAGCTTGGTAGGACAGGATTTAACTAATGAAAAACTGTTTTTT. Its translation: CASSLVGQDLTNEKLFF. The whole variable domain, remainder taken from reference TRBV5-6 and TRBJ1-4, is DAGVTQSPTHLIKTRGQQVTLRCSPKSGHDTVSWYQQALGQGPQFIFQYYEEEERQRGNFPDRFSGHQFPNYSSELNVNALLLGDSALYLCASSLVGQDLTNEKLFFGSGTQLSVL.

The CDR3 loop is CASSTPWSGSSYEQYF. The CDR3 DNA reads as TGTGCCAGCAGTACCCCCTGGAGCGGGAGCTCCTACGAGCAGTACTTC. J is TRBJ2-7 and V is TRBV28, with 8 nucleotides matching TRBD2. V gave up 5 bases and J gave up 0 bases; unmatched junction bases: 9. Germline CDR1 and CDR2: MDHEN and SYDVKM. The length of the CDR3 is 16 residues.

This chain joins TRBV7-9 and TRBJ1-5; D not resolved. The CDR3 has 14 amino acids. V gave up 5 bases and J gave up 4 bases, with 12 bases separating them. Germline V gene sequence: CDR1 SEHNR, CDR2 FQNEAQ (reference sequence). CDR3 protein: CASSTDSANQPQHF. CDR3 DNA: TGTGCCAGCAGCACGGACTCAGCTAATCAGCCCCAGCATTTT.

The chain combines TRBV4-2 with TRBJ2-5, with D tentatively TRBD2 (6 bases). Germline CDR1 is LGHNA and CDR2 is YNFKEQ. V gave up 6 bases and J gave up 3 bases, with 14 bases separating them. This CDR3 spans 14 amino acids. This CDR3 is CASSQDGRKETQYF. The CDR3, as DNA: TGTGCCAGCAGTCAGGACGGGAGAAAAGAGACCCAGTACTTC.

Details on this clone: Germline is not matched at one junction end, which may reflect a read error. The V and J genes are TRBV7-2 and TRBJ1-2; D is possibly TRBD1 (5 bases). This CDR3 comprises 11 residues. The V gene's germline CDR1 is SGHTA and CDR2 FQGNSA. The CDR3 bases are TGTGCCAGCAGCTTAGGGCGGGGCATCGCCTTC. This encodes CASSLGRGIAF.

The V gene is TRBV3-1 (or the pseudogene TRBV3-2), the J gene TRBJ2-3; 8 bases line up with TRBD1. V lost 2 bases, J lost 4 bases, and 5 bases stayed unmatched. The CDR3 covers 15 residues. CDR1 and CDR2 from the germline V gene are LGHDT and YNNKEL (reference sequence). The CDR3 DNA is TGTGCCAGCAGCCAAAGGACAGGGAGAGCAGATACGCAGTATTTT. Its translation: CASSQRTGRADTQYF.

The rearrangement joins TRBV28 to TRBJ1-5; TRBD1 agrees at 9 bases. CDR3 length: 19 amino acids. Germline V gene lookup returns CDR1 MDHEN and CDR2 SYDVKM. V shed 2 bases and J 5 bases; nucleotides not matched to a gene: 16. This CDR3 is CASSLGVGGGTGRYQPQHF. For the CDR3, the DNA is TGTGCCAGCAGTTTAGGGGTGGGCGGAGGGACAGGGCGGTATCAGCCCCAGCATTTT.

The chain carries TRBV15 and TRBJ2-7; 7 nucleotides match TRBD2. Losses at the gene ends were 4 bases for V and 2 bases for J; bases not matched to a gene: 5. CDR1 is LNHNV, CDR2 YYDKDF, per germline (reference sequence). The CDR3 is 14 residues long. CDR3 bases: TGTGCCACCAGCAACGCGGGAGTACCCTACGAGCAGTACTTC. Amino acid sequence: CATSNAGVPYEQYF.